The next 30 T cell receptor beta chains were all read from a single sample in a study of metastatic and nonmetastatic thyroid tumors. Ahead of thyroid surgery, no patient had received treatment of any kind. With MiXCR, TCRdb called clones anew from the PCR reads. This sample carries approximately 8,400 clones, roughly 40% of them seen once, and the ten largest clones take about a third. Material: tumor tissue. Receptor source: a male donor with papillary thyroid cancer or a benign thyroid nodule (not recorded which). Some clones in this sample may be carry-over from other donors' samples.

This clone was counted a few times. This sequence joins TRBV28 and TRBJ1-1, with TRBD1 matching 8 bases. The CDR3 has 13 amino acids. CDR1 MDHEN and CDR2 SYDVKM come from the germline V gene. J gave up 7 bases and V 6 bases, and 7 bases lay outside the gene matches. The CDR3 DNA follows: TGTGCCAGCAGGTCGACAGGGGCCTTTGAAGCTTTCTTT. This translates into CASRSTGAFEAFF.

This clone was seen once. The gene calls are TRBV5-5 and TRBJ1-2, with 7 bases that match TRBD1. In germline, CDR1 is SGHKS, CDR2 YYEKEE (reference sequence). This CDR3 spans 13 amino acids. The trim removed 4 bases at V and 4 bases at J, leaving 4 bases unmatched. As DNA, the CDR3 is TGTGCCAGCAGCATACAGGGGACCTATGGCTACACCTTC. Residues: CASSIQGTYGYTF.

CDR3 loop: CSAILAPSTDTQYF. Here the CDR3 DNA reads TGCAGTGCCATACTAGCTCCTAGCACAGATACGCAGTATTTT. This rearrangement joins TRBV20-1 to TRBJ2-3; TRBD2 might be the D (6 bases). Between the trimmed V and J ends, which lost 6 bases and 0 bases, there was a span of 13 bases. Germline loops: CDR1 DFQATT, CDR2 SNEGSKA (reference sequence). This CDR3 is 14 amino acids long.

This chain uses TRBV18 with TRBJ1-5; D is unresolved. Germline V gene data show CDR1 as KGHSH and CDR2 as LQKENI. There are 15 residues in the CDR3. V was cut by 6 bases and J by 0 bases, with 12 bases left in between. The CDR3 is CASSLREGSNQPQHF. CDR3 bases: TGTGCCAGCTCTCTGCGCGAGGGTAGCAATCAGCCCCAGCATTTT.

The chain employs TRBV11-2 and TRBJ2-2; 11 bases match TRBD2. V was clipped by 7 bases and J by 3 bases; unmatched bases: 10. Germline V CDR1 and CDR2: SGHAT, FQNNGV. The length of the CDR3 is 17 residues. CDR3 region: CASTQELAGVYTGELFF. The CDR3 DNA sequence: TGTGCCAGCACCCAAGAACTAGCGGGGGTCTACACCGGGGAGCTGTTTTTT.

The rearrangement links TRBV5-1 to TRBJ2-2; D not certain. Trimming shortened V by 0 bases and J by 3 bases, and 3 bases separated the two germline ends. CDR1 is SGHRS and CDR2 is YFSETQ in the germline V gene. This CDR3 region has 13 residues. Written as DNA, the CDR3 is TGCGCCAGCAGCTTGGCGGACACCGGGGAGCTGTTTTTT. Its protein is CASSLADTGELFF.

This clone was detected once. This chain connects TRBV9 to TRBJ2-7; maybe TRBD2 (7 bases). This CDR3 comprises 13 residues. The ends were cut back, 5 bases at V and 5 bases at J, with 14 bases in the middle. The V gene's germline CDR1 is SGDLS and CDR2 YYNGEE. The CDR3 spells CASSTEGGDEQYF. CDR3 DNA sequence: TGTGCCAGCAGTACCGAGGGGGGGGACGAGCAGTACTTC.

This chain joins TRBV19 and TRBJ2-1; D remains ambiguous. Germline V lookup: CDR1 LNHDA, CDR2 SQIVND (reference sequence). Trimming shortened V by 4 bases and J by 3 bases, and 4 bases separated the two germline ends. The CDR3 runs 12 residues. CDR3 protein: CASSNGYNEQFF. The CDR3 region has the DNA TGTGCCAGTAGTAACGGCTACAATGAGCAGTTCTTC.

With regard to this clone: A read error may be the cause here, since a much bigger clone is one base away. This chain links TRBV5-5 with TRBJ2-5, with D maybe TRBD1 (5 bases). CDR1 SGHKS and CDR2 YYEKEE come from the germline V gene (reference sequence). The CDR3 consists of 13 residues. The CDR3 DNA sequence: TGTTCCAGCAGCTTAAGCAGGGTCGAGACCCAGTACTTC. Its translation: CSSSLSRVETQYF.

CDR3 sequence reads: CASSPQVNYGYTF. The CDR3 coding sequence is TGTGCCAGCAGTCCTCAGGTGAACTATGGCTACACCTTC. The gene calls are TRBV6-1 and TRBJ1-2; D unresolved. V lost 5 bases, J lost 2 bases, and 9 bases lay in between. Germline V gene data show CDR1 as MNHNS and CDR2 as SASEGT. The CDR3 has 13 residues.

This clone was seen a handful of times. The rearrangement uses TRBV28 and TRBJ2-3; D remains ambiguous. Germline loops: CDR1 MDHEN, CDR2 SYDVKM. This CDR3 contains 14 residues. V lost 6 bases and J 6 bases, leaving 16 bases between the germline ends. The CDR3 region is CASSPMGSRDTQYF. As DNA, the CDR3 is TGTGCCAGCAGCCCTATGGGTTCGCGGGATACGCAGTATTTT.

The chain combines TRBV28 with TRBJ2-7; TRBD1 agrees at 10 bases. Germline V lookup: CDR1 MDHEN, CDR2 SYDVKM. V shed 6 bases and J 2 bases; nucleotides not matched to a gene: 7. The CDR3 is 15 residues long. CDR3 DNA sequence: TGTGCCAGCAGGGCGACCGGGACAGGGGCCTACGAGCAGTACTTC. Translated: CASRATGTGAYEQYF.

CDR3 bases: TGTGCCAGCAGCCCCTACTACAGAACTAACTATGGCTACACCTTC. Translating gives CASSPYYRTNYGYTF. V usage is TRBV5-6 and J usage is TRBJ1-2; D is uncertain. V was cut by 4 bases and J by 0 bases, with 13 bases left in between. Germline V CDR1 and CDR2: SGHDT, YYEEEE. The CDR3 consists of 15 residues.

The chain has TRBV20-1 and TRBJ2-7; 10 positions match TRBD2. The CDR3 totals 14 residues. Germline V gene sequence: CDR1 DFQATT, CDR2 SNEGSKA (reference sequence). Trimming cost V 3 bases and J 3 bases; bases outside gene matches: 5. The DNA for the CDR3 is TGCAGTGCTAGTTATGGGACTAGCGACTACGAGCAGTACTTC. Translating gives CSASYGTSDYEQYF.

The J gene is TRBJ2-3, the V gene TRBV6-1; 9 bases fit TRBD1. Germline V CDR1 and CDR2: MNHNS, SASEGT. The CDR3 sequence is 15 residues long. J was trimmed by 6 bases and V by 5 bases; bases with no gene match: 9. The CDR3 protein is CASSTDRGGWDTQYF. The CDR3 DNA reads TGTGCCAGCAGTACGGACAGGGGAGGCTGGGATACGCAGTATTTT.

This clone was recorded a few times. The CDR3: CASSYQRESYEQYF. CDR3 DNA: TGTGCCAGCAGTTACCAGCGGGAGTCCTACGAGCAGTACTTC. The chain recombines TRBV27 with TRBJ2-7, with TRBD2 identical over 8 bases. Trimming took 4 bases from V and 1 from J; bases not matched to a gene: 3. CDR3 length: 14 residues. From germline, CDR1 is MNHEY and CDR2 SMNVEV (reference sequence).

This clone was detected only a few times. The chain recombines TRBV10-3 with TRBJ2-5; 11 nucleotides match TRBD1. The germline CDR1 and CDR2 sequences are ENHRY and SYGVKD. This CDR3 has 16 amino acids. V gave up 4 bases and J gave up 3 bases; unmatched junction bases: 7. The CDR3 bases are TGTGCCATCAGTGGGACAGGGGGCGGGAATAAAGAGACCCAGTACTTC. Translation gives CAISGTGGGNKETQYF.

The DNA for the CDR3 is TGCGCCAGCAGCTTCTTGTTAGGACAGGGAAGGACTGAAGCTTTCTTT. Residues: CASSFLLGQGRTEAFF. V gene TRBV5-1 combines with J gene TRBJ1-1, with 8 bases identical to TRBD1. Trimming took 2 bases from V and 5 from J; bases not matched to a gene: 11. This CDR3 spans 16 amino acids. Germline CDR1 and CDR2: SGHRS and YFSETQ.

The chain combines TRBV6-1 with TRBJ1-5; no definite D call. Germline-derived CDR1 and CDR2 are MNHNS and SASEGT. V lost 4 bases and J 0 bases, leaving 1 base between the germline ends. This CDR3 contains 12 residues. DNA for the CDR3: TGTGCCAGCAGTGGTAGCAATCAGCCCCAGCATTTT. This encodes CASSGSNQPQHF.

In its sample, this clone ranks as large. CDR3 amino acids: CASTTTGTGGDGELFF. The CDR3 nucleotides read TGTGCCAGCACTACGACCGGGACAGGGGGGGACGGGGAGCTGTTTTTT. The chain couples TRBV28 to TRBJ2-2; 11 positions match TRBD1. With V trimmed by 7 bases and J by 7 bases, 11 bases remained unmatched. Germline V gene lookup returns CDR1 MDHEN and CDR2 SYDVKM. CDR3 size: 16 residues.

The CDR3, as DNA: TGCGCCAGCAGCCCGGGACCCCTCTACGAGCAGTACTTC. Amino acid sequence: CASSPGPLYEQYF. The rearrangement links TRBV5-1 to TRBJ2-7; D may be TRBD1 or TRBD2 (5 bases each). Germline CDR1 reads SGHRS; CDR2 reads YFSETQ. The CDR3 contains 13 residues. The V end was cut by 4 bases, the J end by 3 bases, with 11 bases between.

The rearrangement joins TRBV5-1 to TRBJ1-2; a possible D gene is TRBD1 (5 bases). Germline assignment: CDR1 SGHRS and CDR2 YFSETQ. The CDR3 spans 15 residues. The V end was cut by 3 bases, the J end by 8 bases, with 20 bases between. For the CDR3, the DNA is TGCGCCAGCAGCTCATACCGGGACGGGAAGGTGGGCTACACCTTC. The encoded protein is CASSSYRDGKVGYTF.

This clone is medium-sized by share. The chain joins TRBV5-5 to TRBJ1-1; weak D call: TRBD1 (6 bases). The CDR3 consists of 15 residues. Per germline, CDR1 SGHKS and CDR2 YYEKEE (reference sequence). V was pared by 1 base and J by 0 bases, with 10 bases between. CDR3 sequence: CASSLLGGVNTEAFF. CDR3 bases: TGTGCCAGCAGCTTGTTAGGGGGGGTGAACACTGAAGCTTTCTTT.

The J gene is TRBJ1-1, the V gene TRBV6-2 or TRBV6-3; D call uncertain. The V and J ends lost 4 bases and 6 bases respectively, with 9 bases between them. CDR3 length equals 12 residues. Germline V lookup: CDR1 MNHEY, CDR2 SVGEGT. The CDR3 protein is CASSWSGAEAFF. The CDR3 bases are TGTGCCAGCAGTTGGTCCGGGGCTGAAGCTTTCTTT.

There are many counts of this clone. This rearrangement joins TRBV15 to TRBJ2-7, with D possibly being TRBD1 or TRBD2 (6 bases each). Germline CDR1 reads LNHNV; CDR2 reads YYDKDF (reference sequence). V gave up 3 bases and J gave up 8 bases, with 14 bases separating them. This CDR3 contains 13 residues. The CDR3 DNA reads TGTGCCACCAGCAGGGAGGAGGGGGAACAGCAGTACTTC. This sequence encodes CATSREEGEQQYF.

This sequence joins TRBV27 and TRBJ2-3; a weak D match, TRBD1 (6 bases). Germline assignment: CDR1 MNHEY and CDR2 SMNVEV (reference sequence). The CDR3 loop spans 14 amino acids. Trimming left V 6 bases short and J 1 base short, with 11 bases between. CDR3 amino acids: CASSYSGGTDTQYF. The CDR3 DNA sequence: TGTGCCAGCAGCTACTCAGGGGGCACAGATACGCAGTATTTT.

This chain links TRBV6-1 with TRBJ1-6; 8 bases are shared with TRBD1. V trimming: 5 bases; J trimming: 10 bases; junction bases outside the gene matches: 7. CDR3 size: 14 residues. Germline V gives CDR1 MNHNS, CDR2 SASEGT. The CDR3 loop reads CASSWTGQDSPLHF. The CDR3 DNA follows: TGTGCCAGCAGTTGGACAGGGCAGGACTCACCCCTCCACTTT.

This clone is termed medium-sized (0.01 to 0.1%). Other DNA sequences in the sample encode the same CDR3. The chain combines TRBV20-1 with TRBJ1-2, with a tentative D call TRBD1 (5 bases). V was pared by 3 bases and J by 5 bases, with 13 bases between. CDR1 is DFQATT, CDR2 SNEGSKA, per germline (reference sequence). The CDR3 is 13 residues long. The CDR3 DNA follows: TGCAGTGCTAGTGATCAGGGCTCGTATGGCTACACCTTC. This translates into CSASDQGSYGYTF.

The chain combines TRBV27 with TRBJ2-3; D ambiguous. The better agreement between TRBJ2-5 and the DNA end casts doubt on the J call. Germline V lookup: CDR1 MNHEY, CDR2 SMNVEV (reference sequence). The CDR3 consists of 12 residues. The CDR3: CASSFPSETQYF. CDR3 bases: TGTGCCAGCAGTTTTCCCTCCGAGACCCAGTACTTC.

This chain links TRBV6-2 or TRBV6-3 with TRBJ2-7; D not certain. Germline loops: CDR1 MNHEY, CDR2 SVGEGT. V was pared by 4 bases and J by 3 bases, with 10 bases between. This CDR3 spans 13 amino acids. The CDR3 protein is CASSFGSFYEQYF. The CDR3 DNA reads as TGTGCCAGCAGTTTCGGTTCCTTCTACGAGCAGTACTTC.